The present entry profiles one T cell receptor (beta chain) with its context. Looked up from germline, CDR1 is MNHNY and CDR2 is SVGAGI (reference sequence). The trim removed 4 bases at V and 2 bases at J, leaving 6 bases unmatched. This CDR3 is 15 amino acids long. The data were taken from a study of blood T cell repertoires in COVID-19. Measured with immunoSEQ multiplex PCR; TCRdb has only the in-frame clones, and not every one. Of hundreds of thousands of clones in the sample, around 90% are singletons; the top ten hold about 1.7%. The chain couples TRBV6-6 to TRBJ1-2; 8 nucleotides align to TRBD1. This receptor was obtained from a woman younger than 30 with acute COVID-19. The specimen sequenced was PBMCs or T cells enriched from blood (not recorded which). CDR3 region: CASSSGTGLNYGYTF. CDR3 nucleotides: TGTGCCAGCAGTTCCGGGACAGGATTGAACTATGGCTACACCTTC.